One sample yielded the 16 T cell receptor beta chains listed below, sequenced in a study of blood T cell repertoires in COVID-19. Here immunoSEQ multiplex PCR was the method, and the copy in TCRdb shows in-frame clones only, minus some. The repertoire holds 100,000 to 150,000 clones, with roughly 90% as singletons. Source material: peripheral blood. These receptors all come from a man aged 50-59 years with acute or convalescent COVID-19.

The V gene is TRBV24-1, the J gene TRBJ1-5; D is perhaps TRBD1 (6 bases). The CDR3 covers 15 residues. CDR1 and CDR2 (germline): KGHDR, SFDVKD. With 3 bases removed from V and 3 bases from J, the gap between germline ends came to 11 bases. CDR3 nucleotides: TGTGCCACCAGTGATCGCAGGGGATCCAATCAGCCCCAGCATTTT. Translation: CATSDRRGSNQPQHF.

V gene TRBV27 combines with J gene TRBJ2-1, with TRBD2 as a possible D gene (5 bases). CDR3 length equals 15 residues. The germline V gene has CDR1 MNHEY and CDR2 SMNVEV (reference sequence). V lost 5 bases, J lost 3 bases, and 14 bases lay in between. CDR3 sequence reads: CASSPLLGDYNEQFF. Here the CDR3 DNA reads TGTGCCAGCAGTCCCCTCCTCGGGGACTACAATGAGCAGTTCTTC.

The V gene is TRBV29-1, the J gene TRBJ1-2, with D perhaps matching TRBD1 (5 bases). Per the germline V gene, CDR1 is SQVTM and CDR2 is ANQGSEA. The CDR3 is 13 amino acids. V was shortened by 7 bases and J by 2 bases, with 14 bases between the two germline ends. DNA for the CDR3: TGCAGCGCCCGCAGGGAATTAAACTATGGCTACACCTTC. It is translated as CSARRELNYGYTF.

The rearrangement joins TRBV2 to TRBJ1-1; D perhaps matches TRBD1 (6 bases). V dropped 9 bases and J dropped 10 bases, with 15 bases sitting between them. This CDR3 contains 11 residues. Germline-derived CDR1 and CDR2 are SNHLY and FYNNEI. In DNA, the CDR3 is TGTGCCAGACATATACAGGGAAGAGCTTTCTTT. This translates into CARHIQGRAFF.

The chain employs TRBV28 and TRBJ1-5; TRBD1 matches at 9 bases. Trimming at V came to 5 bases and at J to 0 bases, leaving 11 bases not matched to a gene. This CDR3 is built from 18 residues. CDR1 and CDR2 from the germline V gene are MDHEN and SYDVKM. The CDR3 DNA reads TGTGCCAGCAGTGAGGACAGGGGCGGGGGCTTTAGCAATCAGCCCCAGCATTTT. Translated: CASSEDRGGGFSNQPQHF. Full variable domain (remainder filled in from reference TRBV28 and TRBJ1-5): DVKVTQSSRYLVKRTGEKVFLECVQDMDHENMFWYRQDPGLGLRLIYFSYDVKMKEKGDIPEGYSVSREKKERFSLILESASTNQTSMYLCASSEDRGGGFSNQPQHFGDGTRLSIL.

The chain joins TRBV5-6 to TRBJ1-5, with TRBD1 matching 9 bases. Germline CDR1 is SGHDT and CDR2 is YYEEEE. The CDR3 runs 16 residues. V gave up 3 bases and J gave up 5 bases; unmatched junction bases: 9. The CDR3 DNA reads TGTGCCAGCAGCTGGGGAACAGGGGGCTCGGATCAGCCCCAGCATTTT. Translated: CASSWGTGGSDQPQHF.

This chain joins TRBV11-2 and TRBJ2-2; 7 bases agree with TRBD1. CDR1 and CDR2 (germline): SGHAT, FQNNGV. Losses at the gene ends were 5 bases for V and 0 bases for J; bases not matched to a gene: 3. The CDR3 runs to 15 residues. CDR3 region: CASSQGQANTGELFF. CDR3 sequence (DNA): TGTGCCAGCAGCCAAGGACAGGCGAACACCGGGGAGCTGTTTTTT.

V and J are TRBV5-6 and TRBJ2-7; 7 bases agree with TRBD2. CDR3 length equals 16 residues. V gave up 3 bases and J gave up 0 bases; unmatched junction bases: 9. Germline loops: CDR1 SGHDT, CDR2 YYEEEE. The CDR3 DNA reads TGTGCCAGCAGCTCCTTAACTAGCGACAGCTCCTACGAGCAGTACTTC. It specifies CASSSLTSDSSYEQYF.

CDR3 amino acids: CASRRDLWTDNEQFF. The DNA for the CDR3 is TGTGCCAGTAGACGTGACCTGTGGACAGACAATGAGCAGTTCTTC. The chain couples TRBV19 to TRBJ2-1; a possible D gene is TRBD1 (6 bases). CDR3 size: 15 residues. The V and J ends lost 6 bases and 5 bases respectively, with 17 bases between them. The V gene's germline CDR1 is LNHDA and CDR2 SQIVND (reference sequence).

V gene TRBV19 combines with J gene TRBJ1-5; TRBD1 might be the D (5 bases). V gave up 7 bases and J gave up 5 bases, with 21 bases separating them. CDR1 and CDR2 (germline): LNHDA, SQIVND (reference sequence). The CDR3 is 16 residues long. The CDR3 region is CASTLNQGMLDQPQHF. CDR3 coding DNA: TGTGCCAGTACCCTGAATCAGGGCATGTTAGATCAGCCCCAGCATTTT.

This rearrangement joins TRBV9 to TRBJ1-6, with 7 bases matching TRBD1. Looked up from germline, CDR1 is SGDLS and CDR2 is YYNGEE. V lost 2 bases and J lost 10; bases outside the gene matches: 12. The CDR3 sequence is 16 residues long. The CDR3 loop reads CASSVSYDQGGSPLHF. CDR3 DNA: TGTGCCAGCAGCGTGAGTTACGACCAGGGGGGATCACCCCTCCACTTT.

The genes are TRBV4-1 and TRBJ1-2; TRBD1 agrees at 12 bases. CDR3 length equals 17 residues. Germline trimming cut 4 bases from V and 6 bases from J; bases unmatched to any gene: 12. Per the germline V gene, CDR1 is MGHRA and CDR2 is YSYEKL. The CDR3 here is CASSLSPGQGALNGYTF. CDR3 DNA sequence: TGCGCCAGCAGCCTTAGCCCGGGACAGGGGGCGCTGAATGGCTACACCTTC.

V usage is TRBV30 and J usage is TRBJ2-2; 8 positions agree with TRBD2. V shed 6 bases and J 8 bases; nucleotides not matched to a gene: 11. This CDR3 spans 14 amino acids. CDR1 and CDR2 (germline): GTSNPN, SVGIG (reference sequence). CDR3 in DNA: TGTGCCTGCCGGGACTACCGGGAGGGGGGGGAGCTGTTTTTT. Amino acid sequence: CACRDYREGGELFF.

This clone has just a few counts. The chain links TRBV6-4 to TRBJ2-1; TRBD2 aligns across 11 bases. The CDR3 length is 15 residues. Germline trimming cut 5 bases from V and 6 bases from J; bases unmatched to any gene: 6. CDR1 MRHNA and CDR2 SNTAGT come from the germline V gene. Written as DNA, the CDR3 is TGTGCCAGCAGTCCCGGGACTAGCGGAATCAATGAGCAGTTCTTC. This codes for CASSPGTSGINEQFF.

The chain couples TRBV4-3 to TRBJ2-2; TRBD2 might be the D (5 bases). CDR1 LGHNA and CDR2 YSLEER come from the germline V gene. V was shortened by 3 bases and J by 0 bases, with 11 bases between the two germline ends. The CDR3 contains 16 residues. The CDR3 DNA sequence: TGCGCCAGCAGCCACCTAGGGAGCGCGAACACCGGGGAGCTGTTTTTT. Protein product: CASSHLGSANTGELFF.

The chain has TRBV3-1 (or the pseudogene TRBV3-2) and TRBJ2-2; D possibly corresponds to TRBD1 (6 bases). The CDR3 spans 19 residues. V lost 3 bases to trimming and J lost 1 base, with 21 bases between them. The germline V gene encodes CDR1 LGHDT and CDR2 YNNKEL (reference sequence). The CDR3: CASSQSGTPSGKNTGELFF. The CDR3 DNA reads TGTGCCAGCAGCCAGTCCGGGACACCGTCCGGAAAGAACACCGGGGAGCTGTTTTTT.